The sequence of this T cell receptor beta chain was determined in a study of regulatory T cells in long-lasting Graves disease. The CDR3 runs to 13 residues. V lost 5 bases and J 3 bases, leaving 14 bases between the germline ends. Germline CDR1 and CDR2: GTSNPN and SVGIG (reference sequence). Documented time point: newly diagnosed GD, antithyroid drugs for less than 3 months. There was RNA extracted from PBMCs, and the TCR library was made from it. According to the study, TCR beta libraries were built with iRepertoire HTBI primers and CDR3-region Arm-PCR. TCRdb fed the multiplex PCR reads into MiXCR, producing one record per CDR3 protein. The profile shows about 500,000 distinct CDR3 sequences, about 16% of them singletons. This clonotype was seen a handful of times. The sample also formed part of further work on T cells in Graves' hyperthyroidism and ophthalmopathy.

The sequencing used peripheral blood mononuclear cells (PBMCs), collected at new diagnosis, from a patient treated with antithyroid drugs. The origin of this receptor is a man aged 40-49 years with Graves disease. The chain combines TRBV30 with TRBJ2-7, with TRBD2 as a possible D gene (5 bases). This CDR3 is CAWLKGRDYEQYV. The DNA of the CDR3 is TGTGCCTGGCTTAAAGGGAGAGACTACGAGCAGTACGTC.